This T cell receptor (beta chain) is drawn from a study of CD8 T cells in Susac syndrome. After extraction with the RNeasy kit, about 0.45 to 1 ug of the RNA was reverse transcribed using random hexamers. TCRdb fed the immunoSEQ multiplex PCR reads into MiXCR, producing one record per CDR3 protein. This table holds 160,000 or so distinct CDR3 sequences, approximately 95% found once. Sequencing input: CD8+ T cells from PBMCs. The TCR sequence derives from a human donor with multiple sclerosis.

The CDR3 coding sequence is TGTGCCAGCAGCTTGGGGCTAGCGGGAGGTGTGACAGATACGCAGTATTTT. Its translation: CASSLGLAGGVTDTQYF. The chain links TRBV7-2 to TRBJ2-3, with 11 bases fitting TRBD2. J gave up 3 bases and V 3 bases, and 8 bases lay outside the gene matches. Germline V gene lookup returns CDR1 SGHTA and CDR2 FQGNSA. The CDR3 runs to 17 residues.